This T cell receptor (beta chain) originates from a study of T cell responses to AZD1222 COVID-19 vaccine. Clones were sequenced by immunoSEQ multiplex PCR, and TCRdb holds only the in-frame ones, with some missing. This table holds roughly 120,000 clones, approximately 84% found once. Details on this clone: Its target is unknown.

Between the trimmed V and J ends, which lost 5 bases and 0 bases, there was a span of 11 bases. CDR1 and CDR2 (germline): SGHTA, FQGTGA. The CDR3 length is 15 residues. Points from the study as a whole: Without day 14 samples, only post-peak T cell repertoires were studied. Among the donors, most were white British and more were female, and clonal diversity was possibly underestimated. The CD4 TCRs associated with vaccination extended across spike and predominated at 160-218 and 743-854.

The rearrangement uses TRBV7-3 and TRBJ2-1; D is undetermined. This receptor was identified in an adult in good health. The material sequenced was peripheral blood, taken on day 0 of AZD1222 vaccination. The CDR3 loop is CASSPAPSSYNEQFF. CDR3 in DNA: TGTGCCAGCAGCCCGGCCCCTAGCTCCTACAATGAGCAGTTCTTC. The full variable domain, in which reference TRBV7-3 and TRBJ2-1 provide the parts outside the CDR3, is GAGVSQTPSNKVTEKGKYVELRCDPISGHTALYWYRQSLGQGPEFLIYFQGTGAADDSGLPNDRFFAVRPEGSVSTLKIQRTERGDSAVYLCASSPAPSSYNEQFFGPGTRLTVL.